This T cell receptor (beta chain) was identified during a study of cytomegalovirus exposure and HLA in healthy donors. Concerning this clone: The antigen is not known.

This PCR relied on a set of 60 Vbeta primers and 13 Jbeta primers. How the authors handled the data: The count from a later analysis was roughly 80 million unique TCR beta chains, some 12 million of them shared. Profiled with immunoSEQ multiplex PCR; TCRdb holds only in-frame clones, not every one. V and J calls plus clone size are reproduced from that table; the DNA served to infer D and trimming. Its table lists tens of thousands of clones. Germline V gene lookup returns CDR1 MDHEN and CDR2 SYDVKM. CDR3 length: 12 amino acids. The V end lost 3 bases, the J end lost 11 bases, and 11 bases lay between the germline ends. General study results and limits: Association of roughly 17,000 TCR beta sequences with HLA alleles was found at 0.05 false discovery rate in a later analysis. Indistinguishability led to the exclusion of some V segments, TRBV6-2 and TRBV6-3 included.

J is TRBJ1-5 and V is TRBV28, with a possible D match to TRBD1 (6 bases). Material: PBMCs. The receptor comes from a woman aged 25-40 years in good health and CMV-seropositive. CDR3 DNA sequence: TGTGCCAGCAGTTTTAGGGGGGGAGCCCAGCATTTT. Encoded protein: CASSFRGGAQHF.